The entry that follows covers one T cell receptor (beta chain) sequence. Authors' data handling: Using reference gene primer amplification, nucleated cell counts were estimated. Repertoires were generated with immunoSEQ multiplex PCR, while TCRdb's copy carries only in-frame clones and drops some. V and J calls and clone size come straight from that table; D and trimming were deduced from the DNA. The table lists more than 120,000 clones, 75% to 90% of them singletons. The sample belongs to a study of blood T cell repertoires in COVID-19. Study background: T cells, B-cell-depleted T cells, or PBMCs provided the cDNA or gDNA that served as material.

Germline lookup yields CDR1 LNHDA and CDR2 SQIVND (reference sequence). V lost 1 base to trimming and J lost 1 base, with 19 bases between them. The CDR3 length is 18 residues. This sequence originates from a man in his fifties who had recovered from COVID-19. V is TRBV19 and J is TRBJ1-1, with TRBD1 as a possible D gene (5 bases). Material for sequencing was peripheral blood. The CDR3 nucleotides are TGTGCCAGTAGTATAGTCTCAGGGAGGAGACGGTGGAACACTGAAGCTTTCTTT. This encodes CASSIVSGRRRWNTEAFF.